What follows describes a single TCR beta chain. Its specificity is not known. A much larger clone differs from this one at a single base, so this may be a read error. The data derive from a study of tumor and adjacent non-tumor tissue in lung cancer. In the study overall: Patients comprised approximately eleven adenocarcinoma, 2 squamous cell carcinoma and 1 small cell lung cancer. Broader study findings: Tumor repertoires had a smaller top 100 clone share than normal lung.

The template was RNA from unsorted bulk tissue. A modified ARM-PCR protocol with three rounds of nested PCR amplified TCRbeta. TCRdb redid the calling of the multiplex PCR reads with MiXCR, one entry per CDR3 protein. The profile shows about 75,000 distinct CDR3 sequences, around four fifths of them singletons. The CDR3 is made up of 11 amino acids. Looked up from germline, CDR1 is MDHEN and CDR2 is SYDVKM. The chain recombines TRBV28 with TRBJ2-2; D possibly matches TRBD1 or TRBD2 (5 bases each). The material sequenced was lung tumor tissue. The TCR sequence derives from a woman aged 50 to 60 with non-small cell lung cancer. The CDR3 here is CASSTLGDLFF. The CDR3 nucleotides read TGTGCCAGCAGCACACTCGGGGACCTGTTTTTT.